The 8 T cell receptor beta chains presented below share a single source sample, sequenced in a study of PD-L1 blockade in urothelial cancer. Time point reported: pretreatment peripheral blood. Sequenced by immunoSEQ multiplex PCR; TCRdb stores in-frame clones only, minus some. The data show roughly 95,000 clones, roughly 84% seen once. This specimen consisted of PBMCs, obtained around atezolizumab (anti-PD-L1) treatment. These receptor sequences come from a man in his sixties with urothelial cancer.

This clone has just one count. The chain couples TRBV18 to TRBJ2-5, with no clear D. The CDR3 covers 12 residues. V was shortened by 1 base and J by 4 bases, with 4 bases between the two germline ends. Per the germline V gene, CDR1 is KGHSH and CDR2 is LQKENI. The CDR3 DNA reads TGTGCCAGCTCACCACTATCAGAGACCCAGTACTTC. Its protein is CASSPLSETQYF.

The V call is TRBV6-5, the J call TRBJ1-4; D may be TRBD1 (5 bases). Germline V gene data show CDR1 as MNHEY and CDR2 as SVGAGI. CDR3 length: 15 residues. Trimming removed 6 bases at V and 8 bases at J, with 19 bases between. CDR3 sequence reads: CASSPTGGKGEKLFF. The CDR3 coding sequence is TGTGCCAGCAGCCCTACGGGAGGGAAGGGGGAAAAACTGTTTTTT.

This sequence joins TRBV2 and TRBJ1-2; TRBD1 matches 8 bases. Germline loops: CDR1 SNHLY, CDR2 FYNNEI. Germline trimming cut 6 bases from V and 4 bases from J; bases unmatched to any gene: 4. CDR3 length: 13 residues. The CDR3 protein is CASSPGQGYGYTF. As DNA, the CDR3 is TGTGCCAGCAGCCCAGGACAGGGCTATGGCTACACCTTC.

The CDR3 region is CASRPPRQGGTDTQYF. Written as DNA, the CDR3 is TGTGCCAGCAGGCCACCTCGACAGGGGGGCACAGATACGCAGTATTTT. The chain couples TRBV28 to TRBJ2-3; 9 bases are a match to TRBD1. This CDR3 has 16 residues. Germline V gene sequence: CDR1 MDHEN, CDR2 SYDVKM. V was clipped by 6 bases and J by 1 base; unmatched bases: 8. Together with reference TRBV28 and TRBJ2-3, the CDR3 gives the full variable domain: DVKVTQSSRYLVKRTGEKVFLECVQDMDHENMFWYRQDPGLGLRLIYFSYDVKMKEKGDIPEGYSVSREKKERFSLILESASTNQTSMYLCASRPPRQGGTDTQYFGPGTRLTVL.

The CDR3 DNA is TGTGCCAGTGGACTGCTTTCTAATTCACCCCTCCACTTT. Protein product: CASGLLSNSPLHF. The gene calls are TRBV19 and TRBJ1-6; unclear D gene. The CDR3 is 13 amino acids. V was pared by 8 bases and J by 6 bases, with 11 bases between. CDR1 LNHDA and CDR2 SQIVND come from the germline V gene (reference sequence).

This clone occurred a few times. V is TRBV5-4 and J is TRBJ1-1; possible D gene TRBD1, 5 bases. Trimming took off 4 bases at V and 1 base at J, with 17 bases between the two ends. CDR3 length: 16 amino acids. CDR1 is SGHNT and CDR2 is YYREEE in the germline V gene (reference sequence). CDR3 sequence reads: CASSLDSVNPNTEAFF. In DNA form, the CDR3 reads TGTGCCAGCAGCCTCGACAGTGTGAACCCGAACACTGAAGCTTTCTTT.

As DNA, the CDR3 is TGTGCCAGCAACCAGGTGGGACTAGCGGGTTACAATGAGCAGTTCTTC. This sequence encodes CASNQVGLAGYNEQFF. This sequence joins TRBV5-6 and TRBJ2-1, with 12 positions matching TRBD2. Trimming cost V 6 bases and J 4 bases; bases outside gene matches: 8. Germline V CDR1 and CDR2: SGHDT, YYEEEE. The CDR3 has 16 amino acids.

The CDR3 nucleotides read TGCGCCAGCAGCTTGGTCGGGGGAAATAATTCACCCCTCCACTTT. This translates into CASSLVGGNNSPLHF. V gene TRBV5-1 combines with J gene TRBJ1-6; D is possibly TRBD1 (5 bases). The CDR3 is made up of 15 amino acids. Trimming stripped 0 bases from V and 5 bases from J, with 9 bases between. CDR1 SGHRS and CDR2 YFSETQ come from the germline V gene.